A single sample is the source of the 18 T cell receptor beta chains below, sequenced in a study of blood T cell repertoires in COVID-19. Repertoires were generated with immunoSEQ multiplex PCR, while TCRdb's copy carries only in-frame clones and drops some. The table has roughly 140,000 clones, around four fifths seen once; the top ten hold roughly 3%. Specimen: peripheral blood. The receptors were gathered from a woman in her thirties or forties with active or convalescent COVID-19.

This chain joins TRBV2 and TRBJ2-7; D may be TRBD1 (5 bases). The CDR3 covers 17 residues. The V and J ends lost 4 bases and 0 bases respectively, with 19 bases between them. Germline assignment: CDR1 SNHLY and CDR2 FYNNEI. The CDR3 is CASSVRGGQASSYEQYF. The CDR3, as DNA: TGTGCCAGCAGTGTAAGGGGTGGGCAGGCGAGCTCCTACGAGCAGTACTTC.

The genes are TRBV7-9 and TRBJ1-1, with a weak D call TRBD1 (5 bases). The germline gives CDR1 SEHNR, CDR2 FQNEAQ (reference sequence). Trimming removed 3 bases at V and 0 bases at J, with 11 bases between. This CDR3 has 15 amino acids. CDR3 coding DNA: TGTGCCAGCAGCTTCGGGGGGTTCATGAACACTGAAGCTTTCTTT. This translates into CASSFGGFMNTEAFF.

This clone was detected once. The gene calls are TRBV5-1 and TRBJ1-1; 7 bases map to TRBD1. CDR1 is SGHRS and CDR2 is YFSETQ in the germline V gene. V shed 2 bases, J shed 0 bases, and the junction held 7 bases outside the gene matches. The CDR3 loop spans 16 amino acids. This chain's CDR3 is CASSFDRVGVNTEAFF. CDR3 DNA sequence: TGCGCCAGCAGCTTCGACAGGGTGGGGGTGAACACTGAAGCTTTCTTT.

The chain has TRBV6-5 and TRBJ2-5; 9 bases are a match to TRBD1. Germline V CDR1 and CDR2: MNHEY, SVGAGI. CDR3 length equals 14 residues. Trimming removed 2 bases from V and 5 bases from J; junction bases left unmatched: 3. The CDR3 sequence: CASSYGTGRETQYF. The CDR3 nucleotides read TGTGCCAGCAGTTACGGGACAGGGCGGGAGACCCAGTACTTC.

The V and J genes are TRBV6-5 and TRBJ1-3, with 7 bases aligning to TRBD1. Germline CDR1 is MNHEY and CDR2 is SVGAGI. The CDR3 covers 14 residues. V was pared by 6 bases and J by 4 bases, with 6 bases of the junction left unmatched. CDR3 in DNA: TGTGCCAGCAGCTACGAGGGACAGGGAAACACCATATATTTT. It is translated as CASSYEGQGNTIYF.

This sequence joins TRBV7-2 and TRBJ2-3, with 7 bases lining up with TRBD1. J gave up 1 base and V 4 bases, and 8 bases lay outside the gene matches. The CDR3 sequence is 16 residues long. The germline V gene encodes CDR1 SGHTA and CDR2 FQGNSA. The CDR3 sequence is CASSSLDRVGTDTQYF. For the CDR3, the DNA is TGTGCCAGCAGCTCCCTTGACAGGGTAGGCACAGATACGCAGTATTTT.

This clone has only one observation. The chain joins TRBV19 to TRBJ2-7; 7 bases are shared with TRBD2. The trim removed 5 bases at V and 7 bases at J, leaving 11 bases unmatched. Germline assignment: CDR1 LNHDA and CDR2 SQIVND (reference sequence). This CDR3 spans 14 amino acids. The CDR3 loop is CASSAEGRGGEQYF. The CDR3 region has the DNA TGTGCCAGTAGTGCGGAGGGGAGGGGAGGAGAGCAGTACTTC.

V and J are TRBV19 and TRBJ2-5, with TRBD1 matching over 9 bases. The CDR3 spans 13 residues. Germline CDR1 and CDR2: LNHDA and SQIVND (reference sequence). The V segment lost 4 bases and the J segment 3 bases; nucleotides outside the gene matches: 0. The CDR3 sequence: CASSRDREETQYF. The CDR3 coding sequence is TGTGCCAGTAGTAGGGACAGGGAAGAGACCCAGTACTTC.

The chain combines TRBV9 with TRBJ1-1; D possibly corresponds to TRBD1 (5 bases). The CDR3 sequence is 16 residues long. Germline CDR1 reads SGDLS; CDR2 reads YYNGEE. V shed 3 bases and J shed 1 base, with 16 bases lying between them. The CDR3 spells CASSARPWGGNTEAFF. The CDR3 coding sequence is TGTGCCAGCAGCGCCCGCCCTTGGGGGGGGAACACTGAAGCTTTCTTT.

The chain is built from TRBV6-5 and TRBJ1-2, with TRBD1 matching 8 bases. V was clipped by 8 bases and J by 4 bases; unmatched bases: 3. This CDR3 comprises 12 residues. CDR1 is MNHEY and CDR2 is SVGAGI in the germline V gene. The CDR3 protein is CASSGQVYGYTF. CDR3 bases: TGTGCCAGCTCGGGACAGGTCTATGGCTACACCTTC.

This chain uses TRBV11-2 with TRBJ2-1, with 14 bases aligning to TRBD2. The CDR3 covers 18 residues. The V and J ends lost 4 bases and 9 bases, in that order; junction bases with no gene match: 14. Germline CDR1 SGHAT, CDR2 FQNNGV. CDR3 bases: TGTGCCAGCAGCTGGGACCGACTAGCGGGGGGGCATTCGGTTGAGCAGTTCTTC. The encoded protein is CASSWDRLAGGHSVEQFF.

The CDR3 sequence is CASSGEGATNYGYTF. The CDR3 region has the DNA TGTGCCAGCAGCGGCGAAGGGGCGACTAACTATGGCTACACCTTC. The chain carries TRBV2 and TRBJ1-2; D is perhaps TRBD1 (5 bases). The V and J ends lost 6 bases and 0 bases respectively, with 14 bases between them. CDR1 and CDR2 (germline): SNHLY, FYNNEI. The CDR3 length is 15 residues.

The chain recombines TRBV24-1 with TRBJ2-5; no reliable D call. This CDR3 is 15 amino acids long. Germline loops: CDR1 KGHDR, CDR2 SFDVKD. The V gene lost 0 bases and the J gene lost 2 bases, with 9 bases spanning the gap. The CDR3 DNA reads TGTGCCACCAGTGATTTGACGCAGGATCAAGAGACCCAGTACTTC. It encodes CATSDLTQDQETQYF.

This clone was recorded once. The chain joins TRBV11-2 to TRBJ2-7; D possibly corresponds to TRBD1 (5 bases). V was pared by 1 base and J by 6 bases, with 10 bases between. CDR3 length: 13 residues. CDR1 and CDR2 from the germline V gene are SGHAT and FQNNGV. The CDR3 loop reads CASSLVGRAEQYF. CDR3 coding DNA: TGTGCCAGCAGCTTAGTGGGCAGGGCCGAGCAGTACTTC. Filled out from reference TRBV11-2 and TRBJ2-7, the complete variable domain reads EAGVAQSPRYKIIEKRQSVAFWCNPISGHATLYWYQQILGQGPKLLIQFQNNGVVDDSQLPKDRFSAERLKGVDSTLKIQPAKLEDSAVYLCASSLVGRAEQYFGPGTRLTVT.

The chain is built from TRBV9 and TRBJ1-1, with 7 positions matching TRBD1. The V gene end was trimmed by 2 bases and the J gene end by 5 bases; junction bases not matched to a gene: 3. Germline values: CDR1 SGDLS, CDR2 YYNGEE. This CDR3 has 13 amino acids. CDR3 amino acids: CASSVNRGTEAFF. The CDR3 DNA follows: TGTGCCAGCAGCGTCAACAGGGGAACTGAAGCTTTCTTT.

V gene TRBV28 combines with J gene TRBJ2-5; 10 bases are a match to TRBD2. With 5 bases clipped from V and 7 bases from J, the junction kept 1 base outside the gene matches. The CDR3 extends over 12 amino acids. Germline loops: CDR1 MDHEN, CDR2 SYDVKM. This chain's CDR3 is CASSRTSGTQYF. CDR3 bases: TGTGCCAGCAGTCGGACTAGCGGGACCCAGTACTTC. The variable domain in full, completed from reference TRBV28 and TRBJ2-5, reads DVKVTQSSRYLVKRTGEKVFLECVQDMDHENMFWYRQDPGLGLRLIYFSYDVKMKEKGDIPEGYSVSREKKERFSLILESASTNQTSMYLCASSRTSGTQYFGPGTRLLVL.

This clone was seen a handful of times. The chain employs TRBV9 and TRBJ1-1; D is unclear. This CDR3 comprises 15 residues. Deletions cut 4 bases from V and 0 bases from J, with 13 bases between. The germline V gene has CDR1 SGDLS and CDR2 YYNGEE. The chain's CDR3 is CASSPSRPMNTEAFF. The CDR3 region has the DNA TGTGCCAGCAGCCCTAGTCGCCCGATGAACACTGAAGCTTTCTTT.

Here the CDR3 DNA reads TGTGCCAGCTCACTGTCGGCCGGGACAGGGGACTACGAGCAGTACTTC. Its protein product is CASSLSAGTGDYEQYF. V and J are TRBV18 and TRBJ2-7; the match to TRBD1 covers 10 bases. The trim removed 4 bases at V and 3 bases at J, leaving 9 bases unmatched. The CDR3 runs to 16 residues. Germline CDR1 reads KGHSH; CDR2 reads LQKENI.